The 20 T cell receptor beta chains listed next were all sequenced from one sample in a study of blood T cell repertoires in COVID-19. The table came from immunoSEQ multiplex PCR; TCRdb's copy has only in-frame clones and leaves some out. The table lists several thousand clones, 80% to 90% of them singletons, with over 15% in the top ten. The material sequenced was peripheral blood. These receptor sequences come from a human donor in a cohort sampled during active COVID-19.

The chain combines TRBV5-1 with TRBJ2-5; TRBD1 agrees at 9 bases. The CDR3 is 16 amino acids. The V and J ends lost 7 bases and 4 bases, in that order; junction bases with no gene match: 14. Germline loops: CDR1 SGHRS, CDR2 YFSETQ. CDR3 amino acids: CASARDRVVGGETQYF. CDR3 nucleotide sequence: TGCGCCAGCGCTCGGGACAGGGTAGTCGGGGGAGAGACCCAGTACTTC.

The J gene is TRBJ1-2, the V gene TRBV27, with 8 bases lining up with TRBD1. Per germline, CDR1 MNHEY and CDR2 SMNVEV (reference sequence). V lost 6 bases to trimming and J lost 4 bases; unmatched junction nucleotides: 4. The CDR3 length is 13 residues. This CDR3 reads CASSPGTGYGYTF. The CDR3 DNA sequence: TGTGCCAGCAGCCCCGGGACAGGCTATGGCTACACCTTC.

The chain recombines TRBV6-1 with TRBJ1-2; 10 bases map to TRBD1. Trimming removed 4 bases from V and 4 bases from J; junction bases left unmatched: 9. Germline V gene lookup returns CDR1 MNHNS and CDR2 SASEGT. This CDR3 has 16 amino acids. The CDR3 nucleotides read TGTGCCAGCAGTGGAGGATCCGGGACAGGGGTCTATGGCTACACCTTC. It is translated as CASSGGSGTGVYGYTF.

The gene calls are TRBV4-1 and TRBJ1-2; TRBD1 agrees at 7 bases. This CDR3 comprises 21 residues. The V and J ends lost 1 base and 4 bases, in that order; junction bases with no gene match: 24. From germline, CDR1 is MGHRA and CDR2 YSYEKL. The CDR3 DNA is TGCGCCAGCAGCCAAGGAAGCCTGGGATTCACTCCGGGACAGCAGTTCTATGGCTACACCTTC. As protein: CASSQGSLGFTPGQQFYGYTF.

V and J are TRBV9 and TRBJ2-6; D uncertain. Trimming removed 4 bases from V and 0 bases from J, with 20 bases in between. The CDR3 runs to 19 residues. Germline V lookup: CDR1 SGDLS, CDR2 YYNGEE. Here the CDR3 reads CASSPHSGLLVSGANVLTF. The CDR3 DNA reads as TGTGCCAGCAGCCCCCACAGTGGGCTTCTCGTCTCTGGGGCCAACGTCCTGACTTTC.

The rearrangement links TRBV5-5 to TRBJ2-1; D may be TRBD2 (6 bases). The V gene lost 6 bases and the J gene lost 0 bases, with 16 bases spanning the gap. The length of the CDR3 is 16 residues. Germline V lookup: CDR1 SGHKS, CDR2 YYEKEE (reference sequence). CDR3: CASTAASGVSYNEQFF. The CDR3 nucleotides are TGTGCCAGCACGGCAGCGTCGGGGGTCTCCTACAATGAGCAGTTCTTC.

The chain's CDR3 is CASSFWGPNQPQHF. CDR3 nucleotides: TGTGCCAGCAGCTTTTGGGGGCCAAATCAGCCCCAGCATTTT. This chain uses TRBV7-2 with TRBJ1-5; D possibly corresponds to TRBD1 (6 bases). Germline values: CDR1 SGHTA, CDR2 FQGNSA. The CDR3 consists of 14 residues. V shed 3 bases and J shed 4 bases, with 10 bases lying between them.

The chain has TRBV7-9 and TRBJ1-1; perhaps TRBD1 as D (5 bases). V was pared by 2 bases and J by 3 bases, with 10 bases between. This CDR3 has 14 amino acids. Germline values: CDR1 SEHNR, CDR2 FQNEAQ (reference sequence). CDR3 bases: TGTGCCAGCAGCTTAAGGACGGGGGACACTGAAGCTTTCTTT. It translates to CASSLRTGDTEAFF.

In its sample, this clone was seen once. The chain links TRBV4-2 to TRBJ2-1; D may be TRBD1 (5 bases). Germline V gene lookup returns CDR1 LGHNA and CDR2 YNFKEQ. V lost 1 base and J 6 bases, leaving 16 bases between the germline ends. CDR3 length: 16 amino acids. The CDR3 region has the DNA TGTGCCAGCAGCCAAGTCCAGGCCCAAGGGGTCAATGAGCAGTTCTTC. Translated, it gives CASSQVQAQGVNEQFF.

The gene calls are TRBV5-1 and TRBJ2-3, with 14 bases that match TRBD2. The V gene's germline CDR1 is SGHRS and CDR2 YFSETQ. Trimming removed 4 bases from V and 0 bases from J; junction bases left unmatched: 4. The CDR3 is 17 amino acids. The CDR3 nucleotides are TGCGCCAGCAGCCTGGGACTAGCGGGGGATAGCACAGATACGCAGTATTTT. Amino acid sequence: CASSLGLAGDSTDTQYF.

The rearrangement joins TRBV10-3 to TRBJ2-7, with 7 nucleotides matching TRBD1. Germline CDR1 reads ENHRY; CDR2 reads SYGVKD. With V trimmed by 4 bases and J by 2 bases, 2 bases remained unmatched. The CDR3 is 13 residues long. The CDR3 loop reads CAISGTGPYEQYF. The CDR3 DNA reads as TGTGCCATCAGTGGGACAGGCCCCTACGAGCAGTACTTC.

The CDR3 loop is CASSITLNTEAFF. The CDR3 nucleotides are TGTGCCAGTAGTATAACACTAAACACTGAAGCTTTCTTT. The chain uses TRBV19 and TRBJ1-1; no reliable D call. From germline, CDR1 is LNHDA and CDR2 SQIVND (reference sequence). CDR3 length: 13 residues. V lost 2 bases and J lost 2, with 6 bases in between.

CDR3 amino acids: CASSLAPITTGGTEAFF. The CDR3 DNA follows: TGCGCCAGCAGCTTGGCACCTATCACGACAGGGGGGACTGAAGCTTTCTTT. This chain joins TRBV5-1 and TRBJ1-1; 9 nucleotides agree with TRBD1. Germline lookup yields CDR1 SGHRS and CDR2 YFSETQ. The CDR3 contains 17 residues. Trimming at V came to 0 bases and at J to 5 bases, leaving 11 bases not matched to a gene.

This sequence joins TRBV27 and TRBJ2-7; 9 nucleotides line up with TRBD1. The CDR3 covers 14 residues. Germline V gives CDR1 MNHEY, CDR2 SMNVEV (reference sequence). Trimming cost V 5 bases and J 4 bases; bases outside gene matches: 6. The CDR3 DNA reads TGTGCCAGCAGTCTATGGACAGGGGATTACGAGCAGTACTTC. It translates to CASSLWTGDYEQYF.

The J gene is TRBJ2-3, the V gene TRBV7-8, with 12 bases aligning to TRBD2. V lost 0 bases to trimming and J lost 6 bases; unmatched junction nucleotides: 10. The CDR3 covers 18 residues. Looked up from germline, CDR1 is SGHVS and CDR2 is FQNEAQ. The DNA for the CDR3 is TGTGCCAGCAGCTTAGCCGGACTAGCGGGGACCGCTTCCGATACGCAGTATTTT. Translating it yields CASSLAGLAGTASDTQYF.

The V and J genes are TRBV3-1 (or the pseudogene TRBV3-2) and TRBJ1-2; 9 bases map to TRBD1. The germline V gene has CDR1 LGHDT and CDR2 YNNKEL (reference sequence). The CDR3 runs to 15 residues. V was clipped by 5 bases and J by 7 bases; unmatched bases: 11. The CDR3 protein is CASSTRYRGQGGYTF. The CDR3 nucleotides read TGTGCCAGCAGCACCCGTTACAGGGGGCAAGGTGGCTACACCTTC.

The rearrangement links TRBV9 to TRBJ2-1; D is unresolved. V was pared by 3 bases and J by 5 bases, with 12 bases between. The CDR3 consists of 14 residues. Germline V gene sequence: CDR1 SGDLS, CDR2 YYNGEE. This CDR3 is CASSETRPDNEQFF. The CDR3 coding sequence is TGTGCCAGCAGCGAAACCCGCCCAGACAATGAGCAGTTCTTC.

The gene calls are TRBV20-1 and TRBJ1-1, with D possibly matching TRBD1 (6 bases). This CDR3 comprises 16 residues. The germline V and J ends were trimmed by 3 bases and 0 bases, with 17 bases remaining between them. Looked up from germline, CDR1 is DFQATT and CDR2 is SNEGSKA (reference sequence). CDR3 nucleotides: TGCAGTGCTAGTCCGGGGGGCGCAAGAATGAACACTGAAGCTTTCTTT. Residues: CSASPGGARMNTEAFF.

Here the CDR3 reads CASSQDRVKGTDTQYF. CDR3 DNA: TGTGCCAGCTCACAGGACAGGGTGAAGGGTACAGATACGCAGTATTTT. J is TRBJ2-3 and V is TRBV18, with 8 bases fitting TRBD1. Germline CDR1 reads KGHSH; CDR2 reads LQKENI. The CDR3 has 16 residues. Unmatched junction bases numbered 9, after V lost 4 bases and J lost 3 bases.

The chain employs TRBV11-2 and TRBJ1-1, with 9 bases identical to TRBD1. The CDR3 totals 13 residues. Germline CDR1 is SGHAT and CDR2 is FQNNGV. The trim removed 3 bases at V and 5 bases at J, leaving 1 base unmatched. The CDR3 DNA is TGTGCCAGCAGCTTGACAGGGGGAACTGAAGCTTTCTTT. Translating gives CASSLTGGTEAFF.